This TCR beta chain came from a study of identical twins. Template switching introduced a universal primer site, and the cDNA bore unique molecular identifiers. TCRdb independently ran MiXCR on the 5' RACE reads; one entry per CDR3 protein. The table lists about 470,000 distinct CDR3 sequences, 24% of them singletons. Ten or more counts support this clonotype. Its cognate antigen is unknown. Study outcomes and limitations: Insertion counts were lower in abundant cord blood beta clonotypes, a trend that memory repertoires did not show. Excess sharing between twins was weaker in beta out-of-frame sequences.

Germline-derived CDR1 and CDR2 are GTSNPN and SVGIG (reference sequence). The V and J ends lost 0 bases and 2 bases, in that order; junction bases with no gene match: 10. The CDR3 loop spans 17 amino acids. The sample also formed part of further work on T cells expressing NK-cell markers. That paper states: In a handful of donors, dominant clonotypes made up about 25-65% of CD3+CD56-NKG2C+ cells.

The sample was CD4+ T cells sorted from blood. J is TRBJ1-2 and V is TRBV30, with 9 bases lining up with TRBD1. This TCR came from a woman younger than 30 in good health. The CDR3, as DNA: TGTGCCTGGAGTGTATGGGGGACAGGGCTAGGGAACTATGGCTACACCTTC. Residues: CAWSVWGTGLGNYGYTF.